The 22 T cell receptor beta chains listed next were all sequenced from one sample in a study of cytomegalovirus exposure and HLA in healthy donors. It was with 60 Vbeta and 13 Jbeta primers that the PCR ran. Here immunoSEQ multiplex PCR was the method, and the copy in TCRdb shows in-frame clones only, minus some. This sample has approximately 180,000 clones, with around nine tenths found just once. Sample: PBMCs. The receptors come from a young woman in good health and CMV-seronegative.

The rearrangement uses TRBV7-6 and TRBJ1-5; 7 bases are a match to TRBD1. Germline V gene lookup returns CDR1 SGHVS and CDR2 FNYEAQ. V shed 4 bases and J 5 bases; nucleotides not matched to a gene: 2. The CDR3 contains 13 residues. In nucleotides, the CDR3 is TGTGCCAGCAGCTCAGACAGGGATCAGCCCCAGCATTTT. Its protein is CASSSDRDQPQHF.

Note on this clone: One junction end disagrees with the germline gene, perhaps due to a read error. The chain links TRBV2 to TRBJ1-5, with TRBD1 identical over 8 bases. CDR1 SNHLY and CDR2 FYNNEI come from the germline V gene. The CDR3 sequence is 13 residues long. CDR3 in amino acids: CASTAGGNLPQHF. For the CDR3, the DNA is TGTGCCAGCACGGCAGGGGGCAATCTGCCCCAGCATTTT.

This chain uses TRBV4-1 with TRBJ2-1; TRBD2 is a possible D gene (6 bases). V was trimmed by 1 base and J by 6 bases, leaving 13 bases between them. CDR3 length: 15 residues. CDR1 and CDR2 (germline): MGHRA, YSYEKL. CDR3 in amino acids: CASSQGGRDFNEQFF. CDR3 nucleotides: TGCGCCAGCAGCCAAGGGGGCAGGGACTTCAATGAGCAGTTCTTC.

V gene TRBV5-1 combines with J gene TRBJ2-3; D is unresolved. Trimming removed 4 bases at V and 2 bases at J, with 5 bases between. Germline V gene sequence: CDR1 SGHRS, CDR2 YFSETQ. The CDR3 is 12 residues long. Here the CDR3 DNA reads TGCGCCAGCAGCGAGGACACAGATACGCAGTATTTT. Its translation: CASSEDTDTQYF.

The chain combines TRBV7-9 with TRBJ2-7; 8 bases match TRBD2. CDR1 SEHNR and CDR2 FQNEAQ come from the germline V gene (reference sequence). Unmatched junction bases numbered 12, after V lost 5 bases and J lost 6 bases. This CDR3 has 15 residues. CDR3 in amino acids: CASSPPSGSPSEQYF. The DNA for the CDR3 is TGTGCCAGCAGCCCACCGAGCGGGAGCCCCTCCGAGCAGTACTTC.

This chain connects TRBV2 to TRBJ2-2; 9 bases are shared with TRBD2. Germline CDR1 reads SNHLY; CDR2 reads FYNNEI. The CDR3 loop spans 16 amino acids. Trimming took 3 bases from V and 5 from J; bases not matched to a gene: 7. The chain's CDR3 is CASSDFAGGRTGELFF. CDR3 DNA sequence: TGTGCCAGCAGTGATTTTGCGGGGGGGCGGACCGGGGAGCTGTTTTTT.

This sequence joins TRBV7-8 and TRBJ1-2; D not resolved. Per the germline V gene, CDR1 is SGHVS and CDR2 is FQNEAQ. The V and J ends lost 2 bases and 2 bases respectively, with 18 bases between them. The CDR3 has 17 residues. CDR3 DNA sequence: TGTGCCAGCAGCTTATCCCCGGAGACTTCGATCAACTATGGCTACACCTTC. It yields the protein CASSLSPETSINYGYTF.

The rearrangement links TRBV4-2 to TRBJ2-7; D might be TRBD2 (5 bases). This CDR3 is built from 15 residues. From germline, CDR1 is LGHNA and CDR2 YNFKEQ. Deletions cut 0 bases from V and 0 bases from J, with 9 bases between. The CDR3 nucleotides are TGTGCCAGCAGCCAAGAAACGGGGAGCTCCTACGAGCAGTACTTC. Its translation: CASSQETGSSYEQYF.

The V gene is TRBV7-2, the J gene TRBJ2-1; D is undetermined. CDR1 and CDR2 (germline): SGHTA, FQGNSA. The CDR3 has 11 residues. Trimming cost V 6 bases and J 6 bases, with 6 bases left between them. The CDR3 DNA follows: TGTGCCAGCAGGTCGGGCAATGAGCAGTTCTTC. Translated, it gives CASRSGNEQFF.

The chain couples TRBV19 to TRBJ2-6; D is undetermined. Germline V gene data show CDR1 as LNHDA and CDR2 as SQIVND (reference sequence). With 9 bases removed from V and 0 bases from J, the gap between germline ends came to 9 bases. CDR3 length: 14 amino acids. The CDR3 loop is CASNMNSGANVLTF. The DNA for the CDR3 is TGTGCCAGCAACATGAACTCTGGGGCCAACGTCCTGACTTTC.

V and J are TRBV5-5 and TRBJ1-4; no clear D. CDR3 length: 15 amino acids. V dropped 1 base and J dropped 5 bases, with 12 bases sitting between them. From germline, CDR1 is SGHKS and CDR2 YYEKEE (reference sequence). In DNA form, the CDR3 reads TGTGCCAGCAGCTTGACCGGGTCCACAAATGAAAAACTGTTTTTT. Protein: CASSLTGSTNEKLFF.

This chain uses TRBV30 with TRBJ1-1, with TRBD1 as a possible D gene (6 bases). Germline V gives CDR1 GTSNPN, CDR2 SVGIG (reference sequence). This CDR3 is 13 amino acids long. Trimming pared 4 bases from V and 0 bases from J, leaving 9 bases between. In DNA, the CDR3 is TGTGCCTGGACCACAGGGTTGAACACTGAAGCTTTCTTT. Its translation is CAWTTGLNTEAFF.

The V gene is TRBV11-3, the J gene TRBJ1-1; possible D gene TRBD1, 5 bases. V shed 10 bases and J shed 3 bases, with 15 bases lying between them. The CDR3 sequence is 13 residues long. The germline V gene encodes CDR1 SGHNT and CDR2 YENEEA. The CDR3 region is CATGEGRYTEAFF. CDR3 nucleotides: TGTGCCACCGGGGAGGGGAGGTACACTGAAGCTTTCTTT.

This chain links TRBV28 with TRBJ1-5; D uncertain. Deletions cut 5 bases from V and 7 bases from J, with 21 bases between. The CDR3 has 16 residues. Per the germline V gene, CDR1 is MDHEN and CDR2 is SYDVKM. CDR3 sequence: CASSPRGRVREQPQHF. The CDR3 bases are TGTGCCAGCAGTCCGCGGGGAAGGGTGCGGGAGCAGCCCCAGCATTTT. The full variable domain, rest sourced from reference TRBV28 and TRBJ1-5, is DVKVTQSSRYLVKRTGEKVFLECVQDMDHENMFWYRQDPGLGLRLIYFSYDVKMKEKGDIPEGYSVSREKKERFSLILESASTNQTSMYLCASSPRGRVREQPQHFGDGTRLSIL.

This chain joins TRBV18 and TRBJ2-3; a weak D match, TRBD2 (5 bases). Germline V gives CDR1 KGHSH, CDR2 LQKENI. The CDR3 spans 16 residues. V lost 0 bases and J lost 8, with 18 bases in between. The CDR3 protein is CASSPPSDSKGGTQYF. In DNA, the CDR3 is TGTGCCAGCTCACCACCATCGGACTCAAAGGGCGGTACGCAGTATTTT.

The rearrangement joins TRBV19 to TRBJ2-7, with TRBD1 matching 9 bases. V lost 4 bases and J lost 4; bases outside the gene matches: 8. Germline CDR1 is LNHDA and CDR2 is SQIVND (reference sequence). The CDR3 sequence is 15 residues long. The CDR3 DNA reads as TGTGCCAGTAGTACGCAGGACAGGGGAGGTTACGAGCAGTACTTC. Amino acids: CASSTQDRGGYEQYF.

This rearrangement joins TRBV4-1 to TRBJ1-5; unclear D gene. Germline CDR1 and CDR2: MGHRA and YSYEKL. V gave up 0 bases and J gave up 10 bases, with 13 bases separating them. This CDR3 is 14 amino acids long. The CDR3 DNA is TGCGCCAGCAGCCAAGATACACCCCGCGGTCCCCAGCATTTT. Protein sequence: CASSQDTPRGPQHF.

The genes are TRBV19 and TRBJ2-6; TRBD1 agrees at 7 bases. The trim removed 3 bases at V and 0 bases at J, leaving 2 bases unmatched. The CDR3 extends over 16 amino acids. Germline V gene lookup returns CDR1 LNHDA and CDR2 SQIVND (reference sequence). The CDR3 spells CASSMGQTSGANVLTF. CDR3 bases: TGTGCCAGTAGTATGGGACAGACCTCTGGGGCCAACGTCCTGACTTTC. The entire variable domain, with the rest obtained from reference TRBV19 and TRBJ2-6, is as follows: DGGITQSPKYLFRKEGQNVTLSCEQNLNHDAMYWYRQDPGQGLRLIYYSQIVNDFQKGDIAEGYSVSREKKESFPLTVTSAQKNPTAFYLCASSMGQTSGANVLTFGAGSRLTVL.

The CDR3, as DNA: TGTGCCTGGAGTGTACGAGTAGGGACAGTAAATTCACCCCTCCACTTT. Its protein is CAWSVRVGTVNSPLHF. This chain joins TRBV30 and TRBJ1-6, with 7 positions matching TRBD1. V lost 0 bases to trimming and J lost 7 bases; unmatched junction nucleotides: 9. In germline, CDR1 is GTSNPN, CDR2 SVGIG (reference sequence). The CDR3 runs to 16 residues.

This clone was observed a single time. The chain combines TRBV5-8 with TRBJ1-6; 10 bases match TRBD1. Trimming removed 3 bases from V and 7 bases from J; junction bases left unmatched: 4. This CDR3 is 15 amino acids long. Germline V lookup: CDR1 SGHTS, CDR2 YDEGEE. In nucleotides, the CDR3 is TGTGCCAGCAGCTCAGGACAGGGGGGCAATTCACCCCTCCACTTT. This sequence encodes CASSSGQGGNSPLHF.

The chain uses TRBV5-1 and TRBJ2-1; 11 nucleotides match TRBD2. Trimming at V came to 3 bases and at J to 7 bases, leaving 9 bases not matched to a gene. Germline V CDR1 and CDR2: SGHRS, YFSETQ. This CDR3 has 16 amino acids. The CDR3 loop is CASSWSSGGIGNEQFF. The CDR3, as DNA: TGCGCCAGCAGCTGGTCTAGCGGGGGGATTGGTAATGAGCAGTTCTTC.

The J gene is TRBJ2-5, the V gene TRBV5-1; 8 bases align to TRBD2. CDR1 is SGHRS and CDR2 is YFSETQ in the germline V gene. With 6 bases clipped from V and 3 bases from J, the junction kept 10 bases outside the gene matches. The CDR3 extends over 15 amino acids. The CDR3 DNA reads TGCGCCAGCACCGATCTAACTAGCGGAAAAGAGACCCAGTACTTC. It codes for CASTDLTSGKETQYF.